This is a list of T cell receptor beta chains from one sample in a study of T cell repertoires in cytomegalovirus infection. TCRdb fed the reads into MiXCR, producing one record per CDR3 protein. Here the sample spans about 740,000 distinct CDR3 sequences, 35% to 45% being singletons. Material for sequencing was PBMCs. The origin of the receptors is a human donor in good health (CMV status not recorded). Some clones in this sample may be carry-over from other donors' samples. The CDR3 runs from the conserved cysteine through the conserved F or W. The order of the fields is D gene, V gene, J gene, clone size, CDR3 protein, CDR3 DNA. A D gene is named only where the DNA matches it firmly. For some rows the clone size is stated as once, few or many, or as a class when expanded; others skip it.

D: TRBD2; V: TRBV5-4; J: TRBJ2-3; size: NA; CDR3: CASSSRASGVGTDTQYF; DNA: TGTGCCAGCAGCTCCCGCGCTAGCGGGGTGGGCACAGATACGCAGTATTTT
D: NA; V: TRBV7-2; J: TRBJ1-2; size: many; CDR3: CASSRDLNYGYTF; DNA: TGTGCCAGCAGCCGGGACTTGAACTATGGCTACACCTTC
D: TRBD2; V: TRBV19; J: TRBJ2-1; size: NA; CDR3: CASARASGRGSYNEQFF; DNA: TGTGCCAGCGCACGGGCTAGCGGGAGAGGGTCCTACAATGAGCAGTTCTTC
D: TRBD1; V: TRBV19; J: TRBJ1-2; size: few; CDR3: CASSMRDRDYYGYTF; DNA: TGTGCCAGTAGTATGCGGGACAGGGATTACTATGGCTACACCTTC
D: NA; V: TRBV25-1; J: TRBJ2-7; size: NA; CDR3: CASSELSRDEQYF; DNA: TGTGCCAGCAGTGAATTGAGCCGGGACGAGCAGTACTTC
D: NA; V: TRBV28; J: TRBJ2-2; size: few; CDR3: CASSLNLGTGELFF; DNA: TGTGCCAGCAGTTTAAACCTCGGGACCGGGGAGCTGTTTTTT
D: NA; V: TRBV29-1; J: TRBJ1-4; size: once; CDR3: CSAGGRGGEKLFF; DNA: TGCAGCGCCGGGGGGCGGGGAGGCGAAAAACTGTTTTTT
D: TRBD1; V: TRBV27; J: TRBJ1-1; size: few; CDR3: CASSLKQGGVRAFF; DNA: TGTGCCAGCAGTTTAAAACAGGGGGGGGTTCGGGCTTTCTTT
D: NA; V: TRBV14; J: TRBJ2-1; size: few; CDR3: CASSLRLSEQFF; DNA: TGTGCCAGCAGCCTCCGCCTAAGTGAGCAGTTCTTC
D: TRBD1; V: TRBV10-3; J: TRBJ2-3; size: NA; CDR3: CAISERTGGFGTSTDTQYF; DNA: TGTGCCATCAGTGAGAGGACAGGGGGTTTCGGTACGAGCACAGATACGCAGTATTTT
D: NA; V: TRBV28; J: TRBJ1-4; size: few; CDR3: CASSLSDEREKLFF; DNA: TGTGCCAGCAGTTTATCTGACGAGAGGGAAAAACTGTTTTTT
D: NA; V: TRBV7-2; J: TRBJ1-2; size: many; CDR3: CASSLVTQGNGYTF; DNA: TGTGCCAGCAGCTTAGTAACACAGGGTAATGGCTACACCTTC
D: NA; V: TRBV7-2; J: TRBJ2-5; size: many; CDR3: CASSPDSNRETQYF; DNA: TGTGCCAGCAGCCCGGACAGTAATCGCGAGACCCAGTACTTC
D: NA; V: TRBV10-3; J: TRBJ2-3; size: NA; CDR3: CAITPPGRTDTQYF; DNA: TGTGCCATCACCCCTCCGGGCCGCACAGATACGCAGTATTTT
D: NA; V: TRBV5-3; J: TRBJ2-2; size: NA; CDR3: CASKLVLGPSTGELFF; DNA: TGTGCCAGCAAATTGGTGTTGGGACCGAGCACCGGGGAGCTGTTTTTT